A selection of T cell receptor beta chains follows, all from one sample in a study of cytomegalovirus exposure and HLA in healthy donors. Only in-frame clones appear in the TCRdb table, and some are missing; sequencing was by immunoSEQ multiplex PCR. This sample yields approximately 85,000 clones, of which about three quarters are seen a single time; around 10% belongs to the top ten. Sequenced: PBMCs. These receptors were taken from a woman aged 35 to 49 in good health and CMV-seropositive. Each CDR3 is given with its conserved first and last residue. Fields, in order: V gene, D gene, J gene, CDR3 protein. A D gene is named only where the DNA matches it firmly.

>TRBV19|TRBD1|TRBJ2-1
CASTGTGYNEQFF
>TRBV2|TRBD1|TRBJ1-4
CARGTTGGDEKLFF
>TRBV6-5|-|TRBJ2-7
CASSSPGLSYEQYF
>TRBV7-2|-|TRBJ2-7
CASSLEGVAYEQYF
>TRBV30|-|-
CAWSSGGEYEQYF
>TRBV19|TRBD2|TRBJ2-7
CASRREGISSYEQYF
>TRBV7-8|-|TRBJ1-1
CASSLLVTNTEAFF
>TRBV18|-|TRBJ2-3
CASNLRGNGADTQYF
>TRBV10-3|-|TRBJ1-5
CAISGTHDQPQHF
>TRBV5-4|TRBD1|TRBJ2-5
CASSAQGATETQYF
>TRBV11-3|-|TRBJ2-7
CASSLNRDTYEQYF
>TRBV4-2|-|TRBJ1-3
CASSPVSESSGNTIYF
>TRBV30|TRBD1|TRBJ1-4
CAWSTRQGLSGEKLFF
>TRBV19|-|TRBJ2-5
CASSTQGQETQYF
>TRBV4-2|-|TRBJ1-6
CASSPPEEANSPLHF
>TRBV9|TRBD1|TRBJ2-1
CASSGDSYNEQFF
>TRBV7-6|-|TRBJ2-5
CASSLDINTQYF
>TRBV7-6|-|TRBJ2-1
CASSSINEQFF
>TRBV6-1|TRBD1|TRBJ2-5
CASSLTGGNGEQYF
>TRBV28|TRBD2|TRBJ2-5
CASSFGLAGETQYF
>TRBV2|-|TRBJ2-5
CASSTQGARGETQYF
>TRBV4-3|-|TRBJ1-1
CASSQAVYSSNTEAFF
>TRBV4-2|TRBD2|TRBJ2-7
CASSQDLSSGGGAAEQYF
>TRBV25-1|-|TRBJ2-5
CASSEWTDQETQYF
>TRBV28|TRBD1|TRBJ1-2
CASSVQGAYGYTF
>TRBV6-1|TRBD2|TRBJ2-7
CASSGTSGTYEQYF
>TRBV5-1|TRBD1|TRBJ2-5
CASSRGQGPGETQYF
>TRBV29-1|-|TRBJ2-4
CSVEGAAKNIQYF
>TRBV29-1|-|TRBJ1-1
CSVVSNTEAFF
>TRBV5-1|TRBD2|TRBJ2-1
CASSFGLDSYNEQFF
>TRBV18|-|TRBJ2-3
CASSPQSAQDTDTQYF
>TRBV7-2|TRBD1|TRBJ1-1
CASSLAQGGRGTEAFF
>TRBV30|TRBD2|TRBJ2-3
CAWRPGTTGDTQYF
>TRBV7-9|TRBD1|TRBJ2-1
CASSLRQGVSFDEQFF
>TRBV30|TRBD2|TRBJ2-3
CASAEAGTTDTQYF
>TRBV7-2|-|TRBJ2-4
CASSLIAVMQGGVQYF
>TRBV9|TRBD1|TRBJ2-3
CASSETGVFRNTDTQYF
>TRBV6-5|TRBD1|TRBJ1-2
CASSRGQGILWGYTF
>TRBV30|-|TRBJ2-7
CAWSLSPRTGRDEQYF
>TRBV4-1|TRBD2|TRBJ2-7
CASSQGASGAYEQYF
>TRBV30|-|TRBJ1-4
CAWSPQGGEKLFF
>TRBV19|TRBD1|TRBJ2-7
CATRSGQGYEQYF
>TRBV5-4|TRBD2|TRBJ2-7
CASSLSREGFHEQYF
>TRBV19|TRBD1|TRBJ2-7
CASSGQDNYEQYF
>TRBV10-3|-|TRBJ2-1
CAISESLVARAEGFF
>TRBV10-2|TRBD2|TRBJ2-7
CASSNLAGVREQYF
>TRBV2|-|TRBJ1-3
CASSSTGPGGNTIYF
>TRBV19|-|TRBJ2-7
CASSIRIRGEQYF
>TRBV2|TRBD2|TRBJ2-7
CASSEAGLAYEQYF
>TRBV27|-|TRBJ2-7
CASSEAAPFEQYF
>TRBV7-2|TRBD1|TRBJ1-4
CASSPGTGGNEKLFF
>TRBV2|TRBD2|TRBJ2-3
CASSRGENTDTQYF
>TRBV4-2|-|TRBJ2-6
CASSQDLGGSSGANVLTF